This T cell receptor (beta chain) was identified in a study of graft-versus-host responses after intestinal transplantation. Study details: Each patient got anti-thymocyte globulin induction, then tacrolimus and steroids for approximately three years.

As regards this clone: The antigen remains undetermined.

Germline loops: CDR1 MNHEY, CDR2 SMNVEV (reference sequence). This CDR3 has 13 amino acids. Between the trimmed V and J ends, which lost 3 bases and 1 base, there was a span of 6 bases. Method: immunoSEQ multiplex PCR; TCRdb's copy keeps in-frame clones and lacks some. Altogether over 90,000 clones are present, 93% being singletons, with the ten largest covering 1.2%. The sample consisted of unstimulated CD8+ T cells sorted from spleen or lymph node cells, taken before intestinal transplant. The TCR was taken from a human donor who received an intestinal transplant. The rearrangement links TRBV27 to TRBJ1-1; D is undetermined. In DNA form, the CDR3 reads TGTGCCAGCAGTTTTTCCTCGAACACTGAAGCTTTCTTT. Its translation: CASSFSSNTEAFF.